The 28 T cell receptor beta chains presented below share a single source sample, sequenced in a study of T cell responses to AZD1222 COVID-19 vaccine. TCRdb's table, derived via immunoSEQ multiplex PCR, lists solely in-frame clones and lacks some. The sample includes some 180,000 clones, around 94% of them seen just once. Here the sequenced sample was peripheral blood, taken 28 days after the second dose of the MenACWY control vaccine. The receptors originated from an adult who received the MenACWY meningococcal vaccine as a control.

The chain employs TRBV9 and TRBJ1-4; maybe TRBD1 (5 bases). Trimming shortened V by 4 bases and J by 2 bases, and 9 bases separated the two germline ends. CDR1 is SGDLS, CDR2 YYNGEE, per germline. CDR3 size: 14 residues. The CDR3 DNA sequence: TGTGCCAGCAGCCGGGGCCATACTAATGAAAAACTGTTTTTT. It specifies CASSRGHTNEKLFF.

This sequence joins TRBV27 and TRBJ2-5; D gene uncertain. The V gene's germline CDR1 is MNHEY and CDR2 SMNVEV (reference sequence). This CDR3 comprises 15 residues. Trimming removed 3 bases at V and 6 bases at J, with 17 bases between. The CDR3 loop reads CASSFHKPPKQTQYF. CDR3 DNA sequence: TGTGCCAGCAGTTTCCATAAGCCCCCCAAACAGACCCAGTACTTC.

J is TRBJ2-2 and V is TRBV18, with D unresolved. Trimming cost V 0 bases and J 4 bases, with 3 bases left between them. In germline, CDR1 is KGHSH, CDR2 LQKENI. The length of the CDR3 is 13 residues. The CDR3: CASSPPSTGELFF. The CDR3 DNA is TGTGCCAGCTCACCACCAAGCACCGGGGAGCTGTTTTTT.

V is TRBV7-6 and J is TRBJ1-4, with TRBD1 as a possible D gene (5 bases). V was pared by 5 bases and J by 0 bases, with 13 bases between. From germline, CDR1 is SGHVS and CDR2 FNYEAQ. CDR3 length: 16 amino acids. This chain's CDR3 is CASSALPTATNEKLFF. CDR3 bases: TGTGCCAGCAGCGCTCTTCCGACAGCAACTAATGAAAAACTGTTTTTT.

The chain combines TRBV11-2 with TRBJ2-1; tentative D call: TRBD2 (6 bases). V shed 1 base and J shed 6 bases, with 10 bases lying between them. The CDR3 loop spans 14 amino acids. Germline assignment: CDR1 SGHAT and CDR2 FQNNGV. The CDR3 is CASSLVGGSNEQFF. DNA of the CDR3: TGTGCCAGCAGCTTAGTGGGGGGTTCCAATGAGCAGTTCTTC.

The genes are TRBV7-9 and TRBJ1-1, with D perhaps matching TRBD1 (5 bases). The CDR3 loop spans 14 amino acids. The V end was cut by 5 bases, the J end by 5 bases, with 15 bases between. The germline CDR1 and CDR2 sequences are SEHNR and FQNEAQ (reference sequence). CDR3 protein: CASSPGLRHTEAFF. DNA of the CDR3: TGTGCCAGCAGCCCGGGACTGAGGCATACTGAAGCTTTCTTT.

V is TRBV7-3 and J is TRBJ1-2, with D possibly being TRBD1 (6 bases). This CDR3 contains 17 residues. Trimming took 0 bases from V and 4 from J, leaving 18 bases between them. Germline assignment: CDR1 SGHTA and CDR2 FQGTGA. The CDR3 coding sequence is TGTGCCAGCAGCTTAACATCGAGTGGGGGCGCGGGCTATGGCTACACCTTC. Protein: CASSLTSSGGAGYGYTF. Full variable domain (remainder filled in from reference TRBV7-3 and TRBJ1-2): GAGVSQTPSNKVTEKGKYVELRCDPISGHTALYWYRQSLGQGPEFLIYFQGTGAADDSGLPNDRFFAVRPEGSVSTLKIQRTERGDSAVYLCASSLTSSGGAGYGYTFGSGTRLTVV.

CDR3: CASSDRGNQPQHF. Here the CDR3 DNA reads TGCGCCAGCAGTGACAGGGGAAATCAGCCCCAGCATTTT. The chain recombines TRBV10-1 with TRBJ1-5; D possibly corresponds to TRBD1 (6 bases). CDR1 WNHNN and CDR2 SYGVQD come from the germline V gene (reference sequence). V dropped 3 bases and J dropped 4 bases, with 7 bases sitting between them. The CDR3 is 13 amino acids.

The genes are TRBV3-1 (or the pseudogene TRBV3-2) and TRBJ2-6, with unresolved D. The CDR3 contains 14 residues. The germline V gene has CDR1 LGHDT and CDR2 YNNKEL (reference sequence). Between the trimmed V and J ends, which lost 4 bases and 4 bases, there was a span of 8 bases. CDR3 coding DNA: TGTGCCAGCAGCCTACACCCCGGGGCCAACGTCCTGACTTTC. Its translation: CASSLHPGANVLTF.

V usage is TRBV2 and J usage is TRBJ2-7, with D unresolved. The V and J ends lost 8 bases and 6 bases respectively, with 11 bases between them. The CDR3 is 11 amino acids. From germline, CDR1 is SNHLY and CDR2 FYNNEI. The CDR3 sequence: CASGVVLEQYF. The DNA for the CDR3 is TGTGCCAGCGGGGTGGTCCTCGAGCAGTACTTC. The full variable domain, rest sourced from reference TRBV2 and TRBJ2-7, is EPEVTQTPSHQVTQMGQEVILRCVPISNHLYFYWYRQILGQKVEFLVSFYNNEISEKSEIFDDQFSVERPDGSNFTLKIRSTKLEDSAMYFCASGVVLEQYFGPGTRLTVT.

The J gene is TRBJ1-1, the V gene TRBV29-1; TRBD1 matches at 10 bases. Germline V gene sequence: CDR1 SQVTM, CDR2 ANQGSEA. CDR3 size: 15 residues. V gave up 5 bases and J gave up 1 base; unmatched junction bases: 7. CDR3 region: CSVRTGGIRNTEAFF. The DNA for the CDR3 is TGCAGCGTTCGGACAGGGGGAATTAGGAACACTGAAGCTTTCTTT.

The genes are TRBV2 and TRBJ2-4, with TRBD2 identical over 14 bases. The V gene end was trimmed by 4 bases and the J gene end by 8 bases; junction bases not matched to a gene: 13. This CDR3 has 18 amino acids. The germline V gene has CDR1 SNHLY and CDR2 FYNNEI. CDR3 amino acids: CASSAGLAGDTRLDIQYF. The CDR3 nucleotides are TGTGCCAGCAGTGCGGGACTAGCGGGAGATACGCGGTTGGACATTCAGTACTTC.

The chain is built from TRBV9 and TRBJ1-5; TRBD1 might be the D (5 bases). Germline values: CDR1 SGDLS, CDR2 YYNGEE. The ends were cut back, 3 bases at V and 6 bases at J, with 16 bases in the middle. The CDR3 spans 15 residues. The CDR3 sequence: CASSEAGVVGQPQHF. The CDR3 region has the DNA TGTGCCAGCAGCGAAGCGGGGGTAGTGGGTCAGCCCCAGCATTTT.

V and J are TRBV2 and TRBJ1-2, with D unresolved. CDR1 is SNHLY, CDR2 FYNNEI, per germline. The CDR3 spans 15 residues. Trimming left V 4 bases short and J 1 base short, with 13 bases between. The CDR3 region is CASSVEQSINYGYTF. The CDR3 nucleotides are TGTGCCAGCAGTGTCGAGCAGAGTATTAACTATGGCTACACCTTC.

The chain links TRBV2 to TRBJ1-1; D gene uncertain. The CDR3 is 14 amino acids. CDR1 is SNHLY, CDR2 FYNNEI, per germline. The germline V and J ends were trimmed by 6 bases and 1 base, with 12 bases remaining between them. The CDR3 DNA is TGTGCCAGCAGAAAGGGTGATTGGAACACTGAAGCTTTCTTT. Translating it yields CASRKGDWNTEAFF.

The rearrangement joins TRBV12-5 to TRBJ2-3; 8 bases agree with TRBD1. Germline V gives CDR1 LGHNT, CDR2 FRNRAP. Trimming cost V 5 bases and J 5 bases; bases outside gene matches: 6. There are 14 residues in the CDR3. This chain's CDR3 is CASGLGQGIDTQYF. The CDR3, as DNA: TGTGCTAGTGGTCTCGGACAGGGAATAGATACGCAGTATTTT.

V is TRBV13 and J is TRBJ1-6; D possibly corresponds to TRBD1 (5 bases). The CDR3 spans 15 residues. The V end lost 3 bases, the J end lost 4 bases, and 10 bases lay between the germline ends. Germline CDR1 reads PRHDT; CDR2 reads FYEKMQ (reference sequence). CDR3 bases: TGTGCCAGCAGCTTCTCAGGGACTTATAATTCACCCCTCCACTTT. Its translation is CASSFSGTYNSPLHF.

This clone was detected only a few times. This sequence joins TRBV19 and TRBJ1-3; perhaps TRBD1 as D (6 bases). The length of the CDR3 is 17 residues. Germline V gene lookup returns CDR1 LNHDA and CDR2 SQIVND (reference sequence). V lost 3 bases and J lost 0, with 15 bases in between. This CDR3 reads CASSIGSGQHSGNTIYF. CDR3 nucleotide sequence: TGTGCCAGTAGTATCGGCTCCGGACAGCACTCTGGAAACACCATATATTTT.

The chain joins TRBV9 to TRBJ1-4; possible D gene TRBD1, 6 bases. The germline V gene encodes CDR1 SGDLS and CDR2 YYNGEE. V lost 4 bases to trimming and J lost 4 bases, with 14 bases between them. The CDR3 length is 15 residues. This CDR3 is CASSPRGQVNEKLFF. The CDR3 DNA reads TGTGCCAGCAGCCCCCGGGGGCAGGTTAATGAAAAACTGTTTTTT.

The gene calls are TRBV5-1 and TRBJ1-4; TRBD1 matches at 9 bases. Germline CDR1 SGHRS, CDR2 YFSETQ. The CDR3 runs to 17 residues. The V gene end was trimmed by 3 bases and the J gene end by 3 bases; junction bases not matched to a gene: 9. CDR3 nucleotides: TGCGCCAGCAGCTGGGAACAGGGGGCGCAGGCTAATGAAAAACTGTTTTTT. As protein: CASSWEQGAQANEKLFF.

The J gene is TRBJ2-5, the V gene TRBV28; a possible D gene is TRBD1 (6 bases). The germline V gene encodes CDR1 MDHEN and CDR2 SYDVKM. Trimming left V 5 bases short and J 2 bases short, with 12 bases between. The CDR3 contains 14 residues. CDR3 sequence (DNA): TGTGCCAGCAGTCCTCAGGGGCGACAAGAGACCCAGTACTTC. It codes for CASSPQGRQETQYF.

V gene TRBV13 combines with J gene TRBJ2-1; 7 bases agree with TRBD2. Germline loops: CDR1 PRHDT, CDR2 FYEKMQ (reference sequence). V shed 5 bases, J shed 5 bases, and the junction held 12 bases outside the gene matches. This CDR3 has 16 residues. CDR3 loop: CASSAGRVRADNEQFF. CDR3 DNA sequence: TGTGCCAGCAGCGCAGGGAGGGTTCGCGCAGACAATGAGCAGTTCTTC.

The V gene is TRBV28, the J gene TRBJ2-3, with TRBD1 as a possible D gene (5 bases). V gave up 6 bases and J gave up 5 bases, with 12 bases separating them. This CDR3 has 13 amino acids. CDR1 and CDR2 from the germline V gene are MDHEN and SYDVKM. In DNA, the CDR3 is TGTGCCAGCAGCTTAGCAGGGCAAGATACGCAGTATTTT. Residues: CASSLAGQDTQYF.

The chain couples TRBV27 to TRBJ2-2; 10 positions match TRBD2. Germline V gene data show CDR1 as MNHEY and CDR2 as SMNVEV (reference sequence). The J segment lost 7 bases and the V segment lost 1 base, leaving 12 bases of the junction unmatched. The CDR3 spans 18 residues. CDR3 amino acids: CASSLYRLAGVQGGELFF. Written as DNA, the CDR3 is TGTGCCAGCAGTTTATATCGCCTAGCGGGAGTACAAGGCGGGGAGCTGTTTTTT.

CDR3 in amino acids: CASSSPLDRGETQYF. Here the CDR3 DNA reads TGTGCCAGCAGCAGCCCTTTGGACAGGGGTGAGACCCAGTACTTC. This chain joins TRBV14 and TRBJ2-5; 9 positions agree with TRBD1. The CDR3 totals 15 residues. V lost 5 bases and J lost 5; bases outside the gene matches: 9. Germline values: CDR1 SGHDN, CDR2 FVKESK.

In DNA form, the CDR3 reads TGTGCCACCAGCAGAGATCGGATCGGAGCGCTCAGTCCGCCCCAGCATTTT. This codes for CATSRDRIGALSPPQHF. J is TRBJ1-5 and V is TRBV15, with D unresolved. The CDR3 has 17 residues. Trimming shortened V by 0 bases and J by 9 bases, and 21 bases separated the two germline ends. Looked up from germline, CDR1 is LNHNV and CDR2 is YYDKDF (reference sequence).

The J gene is TRBJ2-2, the V gene TRBV10-1; D is possibly TRBD1 (6 bases). The CDR3 is made up of 15 amino acids. Trimming pared 3 bases from V and 3 bases from J, leaving 11 bases between. CDR1 is WNHNN and CDR2 is SYGVQD in the germline V gene (reference sequence). DNA of the CDR3: TGCGCCAGCAGTGACGGACAGTATGACACCGGGGAGCTGTTTTTT. This encodes CASSDGQYDTGELFF.

The rearrangement uses TRBV7-2 and TRBJ2-3; D is ambiguous. Germline V gene data show CDR1 as SGHTA and CDR2 as FQGNSA. This CDR3 has 14 amino acids. The V and J ends lost 3 bases and 3 bases respectively, with 10 bases between them. CDR3 DNA: TGTGCCAGCAGCTTTACAGAAACTACAGATACGCAGTATTTT. Its protein product is CASSFTETTDTQYF.